This T cell receptor beta chain derives from a study of blood T cell repertoires in COVID-19. Overall study: From the United States, Italy and Spain came samples of acute and convalescent COVID-19. Sources were T cells, B-cell-depleted T cells, or PBMCs; the material itself was cDNA or gDNA.

Unmatched junction bases numbered 6, after V lost 8 bases and J lost 5 bases. This CDR3 is 14 amino acids long. CDR1 SGHAT and CDR2 FQNNGV come from the germline V gene. Source study methods: Reference gene primer amplification gave nucleated cell count estimates. Method: immunoSEQ multiplex PCR; TCRdb's copy keeps in-frame clones and lacks some. V, J and clone size are those of that table, while D and trimming were read from the DNA. Counted here are 170,000 or so clones, approximately 80% occurring once; the ten biggest clones make up 1.5% to 1.7%. The sequence derives from a human donor in a cohort sampled during active COVID-19. The chain recombines TRBV11-2 with TRBJ2-4; 10 bases align to TRBD2. Input material: peripheral blood. CDR3 residues: CASHPSGRENIQYF. CDR3 nucleotide sequence: TGTGCCAGCCACCCGAGCGGGAGGGAAAACATTCAGTACTTC.